This T cell receptor (beta chain) appears in the sequencing data of a study of human CD4 T cells and Enterobacteriaceae. Deletions cut 0 bases from V and 12 bases from J, with 9 bases between. This CDR3 contains 12 residues. Germline lookup yields CDR1 MNHEY and CDR2 SVGAGI. Repertoires were generated with immunoSEQ multiplex PCR, while TCRdb's copy carries only in-frame clones and drops some. The data show approximately 26,000 clones, roughly 80% seen once. The memory gate held CD4+ cells that were not CD45RA+CCR7+CD95- naive cells, over 95% pure. This chain links TRBV6-5 with TRBJ2-1; possibly TRBD2 for D (5 bases). The specimen was memory CD4+ T cells from blood. This TCR was recovered from a human donor in good health. CDR3 bases: TGTGCCAGCAGTTACTCTTCCGGGATGCAGTTCTTC. The encoded protein is CASSYSSGMQFF.